These 26 T cell receptor beta chains were all obtained from the same sample, sequenced in a study of beta chain features in type 1 diabetes. Study outcomes and limitations: All four CD4+ subsets of Type 1 diabetes patients contained TCRB CDR3s that were moderately but significantly shorter.

cDNA synthesis used the whole RNA isolate, giving expressed TCRB sequences. Sequencing used immunoSEQ multiplex PCR; TCRdb keeps in-frame clones, though not all of them. Counted here are about 150,000 clones, over 6% occurring once; the ten biggest clones make up roughly 0.5%. Their specific antigens are unknown. The specimen was central memory CD4+ T cells from blood. These TCRs come from a man aged 18-30 years with type 1 diabetes.

The chain employs TRBV28 and TRBJ1-2, with 7 nucleotides matching TRBD1. The CDR3 has 14 residues. The V gene end was trimmed by 4 bases and the J gene end by 4 bases; junction bases not matched to a gene: 6. The germline V gene encodes CDR1 MDHEN and CDR2 SYDVKM. The CDR3 protein is CASSSWTGVYGYTF. The CDR3 region has the DNA TGTGCCAGCAGTTCCTGGACAGGCGTCTATGGCTACACCTTC.

This clone has more than one count but fewer than ten. The chain is built from TRBV10-3 and TRBJ1-2, with 7 nucleotides matching TRBD1. This CDR3 has 13 amino acids. V trimming: 5 bases; J trimming: 10 bases; junction bases outside the gene matches: 10. Looked up from germline, CDR1 is ENHRY and CDR2 is SYGVKD. The DNA for the CDR3 is TGTGCCATCAGTAACTTGGACAGGCCTTACTACACCTTC. Its translation: CAISNLDRPYYTF.

The CDR3 DNA is TGTGCCAGCAGCAGCCTTACAGGGGTAGAGACCCAGTACTTC. Amino acid sequence: CASSSLTGVETQYF. V is TRBV5-4 and J is TRBJ2-5; 7 bases match TRBD1. The CDR3 is made up of 14 amino acids. Unmatched junction bases numbered 7, after V lost 4 bases and J lost 4 bases. CDR1 SGHNT and CDR2 YYREEE come from the germline V gene (reference sequence).

In this sample, this clone turned up a few times. The chain has TRBV2 and TRBJ2-1; perhaps TRBD2 as D (7 bases). V lost 3 bases to trimming and J lost 0 bases, with 12 bases between them. Germline loops: CDR1 SNHLY, CDR2 FYNNEI. The CDR3 has 16 amino acids. CDR3 loop: CASSESGGGSYNEQFF. DNA for the CDR3: TGTGCCAGCAGTGAGTCGGGGGGCGGCTCCTACAATGAGCAGTTCTTC.

The chain recombines TRBV7-9 with TRBJ1-1; 7 positions agree with TRBD1. Germline V gene data show CDR1 as SEHNR and CDR2 as FQNEAQ (reference sequence). V dropped 6 bases and J dropped 3; count of bases not matched to a gene: 4. CDR3 length: 13 residues. CDR3 region: CASSLTGHTEAFF. CDR3 nucleotides: TGTGCCAGCAGTTTGACAGGGCACACTGAAGCTTTCTTT.

The chain recombines TRBV6-6 with TRBJ2-7; 7 nucleotides match TRBD2. The V gene end was trimmed by 4 bases and the J gene end by 9 bases; junction bases not matched to a gene: 6. The germline V gene encodes CDR1 MNHNY and CDR2 SVGAGI (reference sequence). This CDR3 region has 12 residues. CDR3 region: CASSFPAGVQYF. DNA of the CDR3: TGTGCCAGCAGTTTCCCGGCGGGAGTGCAGTACTTC.

This clone was found a few times. V gene TRBV5-1 combines with J gene TRBJ1-2, with 7 bases identical to TRBD1. V dropped 7 bases and J dropped 5; count of bases not matched to a gene: 8. The V gene's germline CDR1 is SGHRS and CDR2 YFSETQ. The CDR3 extends over 13 amino acids. This CDR3 reads CASAQGSYYGYTF. The CDR3 nucleotides are TGCGCCAGCGCACAGGGGTCCTATTATGGCTACACCTTC. Full variable domain (remainder filled in from reference TRBV5-1 and TRBJ1-2): KAGVTQTPRYLIKTRGQQVTLSCSPISGHRSVSWYQQTPGQGLQFLFEYFSETQRNKGNFPGRFSGRQFSNSRSEMNVSTLELGDSALYLCASAQGSYYGYTFGSGTRLTVV.

This clone has at least ten counts. The chain has TRBV7-2 and TRBJ2-7, with TRBD2 as a possible D gene (6 bases). CDR3 length: 13 amino acids. The germline gives CDR1 SGHTA, CDR2 FQGNSA. V lost 5 bases to trimming and J lost 3 bases, with 11 bases between them. DNA of the CDR3: TGTGCCAGCAGCCGGACTATACTCTACGAGCAGTACTTC. The encoded protein is CASSRTILYEQYF.

The CDR3 here is CASSETDEQYF. CDR3 coding DNA: TGTGCCAGCAGCGAGACAGACGAGCAGTACTTC. V gene TRBV2 combines with J gene TRBJ2-7, with D possibly being TRBD1 (5 bases). The CDR3 consists of 11 residues. The germline V gene encodes CDR1 SNHLY and CDR2 FYNNEI. Trimming took 6 bases from V and 5 from J, leaving 8 bases between them.

This clone showed up many times. This chain joins TRBV7-2 and TRBJ2-3; 9 bases agree with TRBD2. Germline V CDR1 and CDR2: SGHTA, FQGNSA. The CDR3 has 16 amino acids. V shed 4 bases and J 5 bases; nucleotides not matched to a gene: 10. The DNA of the CDR3 is TGTGCCAGCAGCTCAGTAGCGGGGGCCGGGGGAGATACGCAGTATTTT. Protein product: CASSSVAGAGGDTQYF.

This clone came up a few times. The chain joins TRBV5-4 to TRBJ2-3; 7 bases map to TRBD1. This CDR3 comprises 14 residues. CDR1 and CDR2 (germline): SGHNT, YYREEE (reference sequence). The ends lost 4 bases at V and 2 bases at J; junction bases unmatched: 4. CDR3 in DNA: TGTGCCAGCAGCCCGGGACAGCACACAGATACGCAGTATTTT. Its protein is CASSPGQHTDTQYF.

This clone was seen more than once but under ten times. Germline and junction disagree at one end, which may indicate a read error. This chain connects TRBV28 to TRBJ1-2; D gene unclear. Germline V CDR1 and CDR2: MDHEN, SYDVKM. The CDR3 loop spans 12 amino acids. CDR3 nucleotides: TGTGCCAGCACTTTACGGGGTACCGGCTACACCTTC. Translated: CASTLRGTGYTF.

The chain couples TRBV30 to TRBJ2-1, with D maybe TRBD2 (6 bases). CDR3 length: 14 amino acids. V lost 4 bases and J 2 bases, leaving 12 bases between the germline ends. The germline V gene encodes CDR1 GTSNPN and CDR2 SVGIG (reference sequence). The CDR3, as DNA: TGTGCCTGGATAGGTACGGGGGCCTACAATGAGCAGTTCTTC. Translation gives CAWIGTGAYNEQFF. Full variable domain (remainder filled in from reference TRBV30 and TRBJ2-1): SQTIHQWPATLVQPVGSPLSLECTVEGTSNPNLYWYRQAAGRGLQLLFYSVGIGQISSEVPQNLSASRPQDRQFILSSKKLLLSDSGFYLCAWIGTGAYNEQFFGPGTRLTVL.

The chain uses TRBV7-9 and TRBJ1-5; tentatively, D is TRBD1 (6 bases). Germline loops: CDR1 SEHNR, CDR2 FQNEAQ (reference sequence). The CDR3 totals 16 residues. The V gene lost 5 bases and the J gene lost 3 bases, with 17 bases spanning the gap. CDR3 DNA: TGTGCCAGCAGCCCGCCGGGGGGGGCCCCCAATCAGCCCCAGCATTTT. It encodes CASSPPGGAPNQPQHF.

The chain has TRBV6-5 and TRBJ1-2; 9 bases align to TRBD1. The CDR3 consists of 15 residues. After removal of 6 bases from V and 1 base from J, the junction contained 6 bases not matched to a gene. The germline V gene encodes CDR1 MNHEY and CDR2 SVGAGI. CDR3 loop: CASSRGQGNNYGYTF. In DNA, the CDR3 is TGTGCCAGCAGCCGGGGACAGGGTAATAACTATGGCTACACCTTC.

This clone was counted a few times. The gene calls are TRBV10-3 and TRBJ2-7; the D gene is possibly TRBD2 (8 bases). CDR1 is ENHRY and CDR2 is SYGVKD in the germline V gene. The V end was cut by 4 bases, the J end by 5 bases, with 15 bases between. The CDR3 extends over 14 amino acids. The CDR3 loop reads CAISGTSGQDEQYF. In DNA, the CDR3 is TGTGCCATCAGTGGTACTAGCGGACAGGACGAGCAGTACTTC.

This chain connects TRBV5-4 to TRBJ2-7, with a possible D match to TRBD2 (6 bases). CDR3 length: 14 amino acids. The V end lost 1 base, the J end lost 1 base, and 9 bases lay between the germline ends. CDR1 and CDR2 from the germline V gene are SGHNT and YYREEE (reference sequence). Here the CDR3 DNA reads TGTGCCAGCAGCTTGTCCGGGAGATCCTACGAGCAGTACTTC. Protein: CASSLSGRSYEQYF.

In its sample, this clone was seen a few times. The chain is built from TRBV30 and TRBJ2-5, with 14 bases aligning to TRBD2. V was pared by 4 bases and J by 5 bases, with 9 bases of the junction left unmatched. This CDR3 has 16 residues. Germline loops: CDR1 GTSNPN, CDR2 SVGIG (reference sequence). Here the CDR3 reads CAWTGTSGRSRETQYF. The CDR3 bases are TGTGCCTGGACCGGGACTAGCGGGAGATCACGGGAGACCCAGTACTTC.

The chain links TRBV7-2 to TRBJ1-5, with D possibly matching TRBD1 (5 bases). The germline gives CDR1 SGHTA, CDR2 FQGNSA. This CDR3 is built from 15 residues. Between the trimmed V and J ends, which lost 2 bases and 7 bases, there was a span of 15 bases. This chain's CDR3 is CASSLSGGEGQPQHF. The CDR3 region has the DNA TGTGCCAGCAGCTTATCGGGGGGGGAAGGCCAGCCCCAGCATTTT.

This clone was observed at least ten times. The chain has TRBV29-1 and TRBJ1-1; TRBD1 aligns across 7 bases. The germline V gene has CDR1 SQVTM and CDR2 ANQGSEA. J was trimmed by 2 bases and V by 5 bases; bases with no gene match: 5. The length of the CDR3 is 13 residues. The CDR3 nucleotides read TGCAGCGTTCGCCGGGACAGCAACACTGAAGCTTTCTTT. Amino acid sequence: CSVRRDSNTEAFF.

In its sample, this clone was seen a few times. The chain combines TRBV28 with TRBJ1-5; D is possibly TRBD1 (5 bases). The CDR3 has 14 residues. V lost 8 bases to trimming and J lost 4 bases, with 15 bases between them. Germline V gives CDR1 MDHEN, CDR2 SYDVKM. CDR3 sequence: CASLAWQGNQPQHF. CDR3 sequence (DNA): TGTGCCAGCCTCGCATGGCAGGGAAATCAGCCCCAGCATTTT.

This clone has a handful of counts. The chain couples TRBV2 to TRBJ1-6; 7 bases match TRBD1. J was trimmed by 7 bases and V by 1 base; bases with no gene match: 4. This CDR3 is built from 15 residues. Germline loops: CDR1 SNHLY, CDR2 FYNNEI. The CDR3 region has the DNA TGTGCCAGCAGTGAAGGACAGGGCCAAAATTCACCCCTCCACTTT. Its protein product is CASSEGQGQNSPLHF.

This clone was seen more than once but under ten times. This chain uses TRBV7-2 with TRBJ1-3; D is perhaps TRBD1 (5 bases). The CDR3 has 15 amino acids. Germline CDR1 is SGHTA and CDR2 is FQGNSA. The V and J ends lost 5 bases and 4 bases respectively, with 15 bases between them. The CDR3 DNA sequence: TGTGCCAGCAGCCCCCAGGGATTTGCGGGAAACACCATATATTTT. Translating it yields CASSPQGFAGNTIYF.

The J gene is TRBJ2-7, the V gene TRBV10-1; 10 bases align to TRBD2. Trimming at V came to 6 bases and at J to 2 bases, leaving 7 bases not matched to a gene. Germline V gene lookup returns CDR1 WNHNN and CDR2 SYGVQD (reference sequence). The CDR3 length is 15 residues. CDR3 bases: TGCGCCAGCAGCCTAGGGACTAGCGATGCCTACGAGCAGTACTTC. Amino acids: CASSLGTSDAYEQYF.

The rearrangement links TRBV6-6 to TRBJ1-1, with D tentatively TRBD1 (6 bases). Germline CDR1 and CDR2: MNHNY and SVGAGI (reference sequence). CDR3 length equals 15 residues. V lost 0 bases and J lost 5, with 13 bases in between. CDR3 nucleotide sequence: TGTGCCAGCAGTTACTCGAACAGGGATACGACTGAAGCTTTCTTT. This codes for CASSYSNRDTTEAFF.

The J gene is TRBJ1-5, the V gene TRBV2; D not resolved. The CDR3 length is 13 residues. Germline V lookup: CDR1 SNHLY, CDR2 FYNNEI. The V end lost 4 bases, the J end lost 3 bases, and 7 bases lay between the germline ends. The CDR3 bases are TGTGCCAGCAGTGCGGAGGACAATCAGCCCCAGCATTTT. Translating gives CASSAEDNQPQHF.